A selection of T cell receptor beta chains follows, all from one sample in a study of T cell responses to AZD1222 COVID-19 vaccine. Profiling relied on immunoSEQ multiplex PCR, and the TCRdb table lists in-frame clones only, not all of them. The sample lists fewer than 85,000 clones; 92% were seen once. This specimen consisted of peripheral blood, obtained on day 0 of MenACWY control vaccination. The receptors stem from an adult in good health. Each CDR3 is given with its conserved first and last residue. D genes are given only for firm matches. Size values are once, few and many counts, or a class for expanded clones, and some rows have none.

cdr3_nt: TGTGCCAGCAGTTCTAGCGGAGGGGTATACTCCTACAATGAGCAGTTCTTC
cdr3_aa: CASSSSGGVYSYNEQFF
j_call: TRBJ2-1
clone_size: NA
v_call: TRBV25-1
cdr3_length: 17
d_call: TRBD2

cdr3_nt: TGTGCCACCAGCAGAGATATTCACTCTGGAGAGACCCAGTACTTC
cdr3_aa: CATSRDIHSGETQYF
j_call: TRBJ2-5
clone_size: once
v_call: TRBV15
cdr3_length: 15
d_call: NA

cdr3_nt: TGTGCCAGCAGCTTAGTATCGGGAAGCACAGATACGCAGTATTTT
cdr3_aa: CASSLVSGSTDTQYF
j_call: TRBJ2-3
clone_size: NA
v_call: TRBV7-2
cdr3_length: 15
d_call: NA

cdr3_nt: TGTGCCAGTAATAGGGGCGAGAACACTGAAGCTTTCTTT
cdr3_aa: CASNRGENTEAFF
j_call: TRBJ1-1
clone_size: NA
v_call: TRBV19
cdr3_length: 13
d_call: NA

cdr3_nt: TGTGCCAGCAGCCTCGGGACAGTCAGCGAAAAACTGTTTTTT
cdr3_aa: CASSLGTVSEKLFF
j_call: TRBJ1-4
clone_size: NA
v_call: TRBV7-8
cdr3_length: 14
d_call: TRBD1

cdr3_nt: TGTGCCAGCAGCCATGGCGCGGCTACTAGCACAGATACGCAGTATTTT
cdr3_aa: CASSHGAATSTDTQYF
j_call: TRBJ2-3
clone_size: NA
v_call: TRBV3-1/TRBV3-2
cdr3_length: 16
d_call: NA

cdr3_nt: TGCGCCAGCAGCTTGAGCCTAGCGGGAGTGGGAGGCAGCAATGAGCAGTTCTTC
cdr3_aa: CASSLSLAGVGGSNEQFF
j_call: TRBJ2-1
clone_size: NA
v_call: TRBV5-1
cdr3_length: 18
d_call: TRBD2

cdr3_nt: TGTGCCAGCTCACCGGCGGAAACCGGGGGCGGCGGGGAGCTGTTTTTT
cdr3_aa: CASSPAETGGGGELFF
j_call: TRBJ2-2
clone_size: NA
v_call: TRBV18
cdr3_length: 16
d_call: NA

cdr3_nt: TGTGCCAGCAGGTCCCGGGATAACAATGAGCAGTTCTTC
cdr3_aa: CASRSRDNNEQFF
j_call: TRBJ2-1
clone_size: NA
v_call: TRBV12-3/TRBV12-4
cdr3_length: 13
d_call: NA

cdr3_nt: TGTGCCAGCAGCGTAGAGGGATCTAACTATGGCTACACCTTC
cdr3_aa: CASSVEGSNYGYTF
j_call: TRBJ1-2
clone_size: few
v_call: TRBV9
cdr3_length: 14
d_call: NA

cdr3_nt: TGTGCCAGCAGCTTATCACCACAGGGGTGGGTCTATGGCTACACCTTC
cdr3_aa: CASSLSPQGWVYGYTF
j_call: TRBJ1-2
clone_size: NA
v_call: TRBV7-2
cdr3_length: 16
d_call: TRBD1

cdr3_nt: TGTGCCAGCAGCTTACTCGGGACCTCGACCATGAGGGGGGAGCAGTACTTC
cdr3_aa: CASSLLGTSTMRGEQYF
j_call: TRBJ2-7
clone_size: NA
v_call: TRBV7-9
cdr3_length: 17
d_call: NA

cdr3_nt: TGTGCCAGCAGTCCACGGCCCGGCGATGAGCAGTTCTTC
cdr3_aa: CASSPRPGDEQFF
j_call: TRBJ2-1
clone_size: NA
v_call: TRBV28
cdr3_length: 13
d_call: NA

cdr3_nt: TGTGCCAGCAGCGCGGCCGGGGCGGTACAAGAGACCCAGTACTTC
cdr3_aa: CASSAAGAVQETQYF
j_call: TRBJ2-5
clone_size: NA
v_call: TRBV7-6
cdr3_length: 15
d_call: NA

cdr3_nt: TGTGCCAGCAGTTACGAGGGCCGAGCTAACTATGGCTACACCTTC
cdr3_aa: CASSYEGRANYGYTF
j_call: TRBJ1-2
clone_size: NA
v_call: TRBV6-2/TRBV6-3
cdr3_length: 15
d_call: NA

cdr3_nt: TGTGCCAGCACGGTTAACAGGGGTAACACCGGGGAGCTGTTTTTT
cdr3_aa: CASTVNRGNTGELFF
j_call: TRBJ2-2
clone_size: NA
v_call: TRBV6-5
cdr3_length: 15
d_call: TRBD1

cdr3_nt: TGTGCCAGCGCCGGGACAGGGTATCAGCCCCAGCATTTT
cdr3_aa: CASAGTGYQPQHF
j_call: TRBJ1-5
clone_size: once
v_call: TRBV28
cdr3_length: 13
d_call: TRBD1

cdr3_nt: TGTGCCACCAGTGATTTTACTAGCGGGGGGGCACACACCGGGGAGCTGTTTTTT
cdr3_aa: CATSDFTSGGAHTGELFF
j_call: TRBJ2-2
clone_size: NA
v_call: TRBV24-1
cdr3_length: 18
d_call: TRBD2

cdr3_nt: TGTGCCAGCAGTGAACGGGGAAGGGGCAATCAGCCCCAGCATTTT
cdr3_aa: CASSERGRGNQPQHF
j_call: TRBJ1-5
clone_size: NA
v_call: TRBV6-1
cdr3_length: 15
d_call: NA

cdr3_nt: TGTGCCAGCAGGGGGAGACAGAGCGGGGCGTCGGGGGAGCAGTACTTC
cdr3_aa: CASRGRQSGASGEQYF
j_call: TRBJ2-7
clone_size: NA
v_call: TRBV6-6
cdr3_length: 16
d_call: TRBD2

cdr3_nt: TGCAGTGCTTTGAGCGTCTACGAGCAGTACTTC
cdr3_aa: CSALSVYEQYF
j_call: TRBJ2-7
clone_size: NA
v_call: TRBV20-1
cdr3_length: 11
d_call: NA

cdr3_nt: TGTGCCAGCAGTTTATCGACAGGGGGCGGTGAAAAACTGTTTTTT
cdr3_aa: CASSLSTGGGEKLFF
j_call: TRBJ1-4
clone_size: once
v_call: TRBV28
cdr3_length: 15
d_call: TRBD1

cdr3_nt: TGTGCCGGGGGGACGGGACATCGGTATGGCTACACCTTC
cdr3_aa: CAGGTGHRYGYTF
j_call: TRBJ1-2
clone_size: NA
v_call: TRBV12-5
cdr3_length: 13
d_call: NA

cdr3_nt: TGTGCCAGCAACCCCTGGACTAGCGGGATTACAGATACGCAGTATTTT
cdr3_aa: CASNPWTSGITDTQYF
j_call: TRBJ2-3
clone_size: NA
v_call: TRBV28
cdr3_length: 16
d_call: TRBD2

cdr3_nt: TGTGCCAGCAGCTCGAACAGTCTCTCTGGGGCCAACGTCCTGACTTTC
cdr3_aa: CASSSNSLSGANVLTF
j_call: TRBJ2-6
clone_size: NA
v_call: TRBV7-3
cdr3_length: 16
d_call: NA

cdr3_nt: TGTGCCAGTAGTTGGGACCCAGGGTTTAATTCACCCCTCCACTTT
cdr3_aa: CASSWDPGFNSPLHF
j_call: TRBJ1-6
clone_size: NA
v_call: TRBV19
cdr3_length: 15
d_call: NA

cdr3_nt: TGTGCCAGCTCACCGGGCGGGATGGTAGGCGAGCAGTACTTC
cdr3_aa: CASSPGGMVGEQYF
j_call: TRBJ2-7
clone_size: NA
v_call: TRBV18
cdr3_length: 14
d_call: NA

cdr3_nt: TGCAGTGCTAGTGCCCTGGGACAGGGGGTTGGCTATAATTCACCCCTCCACTTT
cdr3_aa: CSASALGQGVGYNSPLHF
j_call: TRBJ1-6
clone_size: NA
v_call: TRBV20-1
cdr3_length: 18
d_call: TRBD1

cdr3_nt: TGTGCCAGCAGCTATGCAGCAGGGGGCACCCCCCAACCTAAGTACTTC
cdr3_aa: CASSYAAGGTPQPKYF
j_call: TRBJ2-7
clone_size: NA
v_call: TRBV28
cdr3_length: 16
d_call: TRBD1

cdr3_nt: TGTGCCAGCAGCTTGGTAGGCACAAACCTCTACGAGCAGTACTTC
cdr3_aa: CASSLVGTNLYEQYF
j_call: TRBJ2-7
clone_size: NA
v_call: TRBV5-6
cdr3_length: 15
d_call: NA

cdr3_nt: TGTGCCAGTAGCACCCCAGGGACACGGAATTCACCCCTCCACTTT
cdr3_aa: CASSTPGTRNSPLHF
j_call: TRBJ1-6
clone_size: few
v_call: TRBV19
cdr3_length: 15
d_call: NA

cdr3_nt: TGTGCCAGCAGGGAGACTAGCGGGACGAACACCGGGGAGCTGTTTTTT
cdr3_aa: CASRETSGTNTGELFF
j_call: TRBJ2-2
clone_size: NA
v_call: TRBV2
cdr3_length: 16
d_call: TRBD2

cdr3_nt: TGTGCCAGCAGACCGACAGGGGATAGCAATCAGCCCCAGCATTTT
cdr3_aa: CASRPTGDSNQPQHF
j_call: TRBJ1-5
clone_size: NA
v_call: TRBV6-5
cdr3_length: 15
d_call: TRBD1

cdr3_nt: TGCGCCAGCAGACCTGGACAAGACAATCAGCCCCAGCATTTT
cdr3_aa: CASRPGQDNQPQHF
j_call: TRBJ1-5
clone_size: NA
v_call: TRBV5-1
cdr3_length: 14
d_call: NA

cdr3_nt: TGTGCCAGCTCACCAGTTAAGGACACTGAAGCTTTCTTT
cdr3_aa: CASSPVKDTEAFF
j_call: TRBJ1-1
clone_size: NA
v_call: TRBV18
cdr3_length: 13
d_call: NA

cdr3_nt: TGCGCCAGCAGCCAAGAAGAGACAGGGCCCTTCACTGAAGCTTTCTTT
cdr3_aa: CASSQEETGPFTEAFF
j_call: TRBJ1-1
clone_size: NA
v_call: TRBV4-3
cdr3_length: 16
d_call: TRBD1

cdr3_nt: TGTGCCAGCAGCGTAGGTTCAGGTCTAAGCTCCTACGAGCAGTACTTC
cdr3_aa: CASSVGSGLSSYEQYF
j_call: TRBJ2-7
clone_size: NA
v_call: TRBV9
cdr3_length: 16
d_call: NA

cdr3_nt: TGTGCCAGCCGAGAGGCGGGGGATGAAAAACTGTTTTTT
cdr3_aa: CASREAGDEKLFF
j_call: TRBJ1-4
clone_size: NA
v_call: TRBV2
cdr3_length: 13
d_call: NA

cdr3_nt: TGTGCCACCGGCCTTTCCCGAGCGGGAGGGGACAATGAGCAGTTCTTC
cdr3_aa: CATGLSRAGGDNEQFF
j_call: TRBJ2-1
clone_size: NA
v_call: TRBV24-1
cdr3_length: 16
d_call: TRBD2

cdr3_nt: TGTGCCAGCAGCCACTCGGGCGCTTACGAGCAGTACTTC
cdr3_aa: CASSHSGAYEQYF
j_call: TRBJ2-7
clone_size: NA
v_call: TRBV7-2
cdr3_length: 13
d_call: NA